These 31 T cell receptor beta chains were all obtained from the same sample, sequenced in a study of cytomegalovirus exposure and HLA in healthy donors. Both 60 Vbeta primers and 13 Jbeta primers went into the PCR. Sequencing used immunoSEQ multiplex PCR; TCRdb keeps in-frame clones, though not all of them. The sample lists tens of thousands of clones, around 79% occurring once. The specimen sequenced was PBMCs. These receptors originate from a man aged 35 to 55 in good health and CMV-seronegative.

The V and J genes are TRBV28 and TRBJ2-5, with TRBD2 matching 7 bases. This CDR3 is built from 16 residues. V dropped 6 bases and J dropped 6; count of bases not matched to a gene: 16. Per germline, CDR1 MDHEN and CDR2 SYDVKM. The CDR3 loop is CASSPTLAGEGKTQYF. CDR3 nucleotide sequence: TGTGCCAGCAGCCCAACCCTGGCGGGAGAGGGCAAGACCCAGTACTTC.

This sequence joins TRBV4-3 and TRBJ2-5, with D maybe TRBD2 (7 bases). V lost 1 base and J lost 5, with 11 bases in between. The germline CDR1 and CDR2 sequences are LGHNA and YSLEER. The CDR3 covers 14 residues. CDR3 loop: CASSQGGGLETQYF. The DNA for the CDR3 is TGCGCCAGCAGCCAAGGGGGGGGGCTTGAGACCCAGTACTTC.

V and J are TRBV4-1 and TRBJ1-2; 7 positions match TRBD1. The CDR3 has 14 residues. The germline gives CDR1 MGHRA, CDR2 YSYEKL. J was trimmed by 7 bases and V by 3 bases; bases with no gene match: 8. The CDR3 DNA is TGCGCCAGCAGCCAGGAGGACAGGAAAGGTGGCTACACCTTC. It specifies CASSQEDRKGGYTF.

The rearrangement links TRBV5-8 to TRBJ2-1; 11 nucleotides agree with TRBD2. In germline, CDR1 is SGHTS, CDR2 YDEGEE. V lost 4 bases, J lost 8 bases, and 5 bases stayed unmatched. This CDR3 region has 14 residues. CDR3 in DNA: TGTGCCAGCAGCCGGACTAGCGGGTGGCATGAGCAGTTCTTC. Its protein is CASSRTSGWHEQFF.

A note on this clone: This may come from a read error, since a much larger clone is one base off. The genes are TRBV7-9 and TRBJ2-3; TRBD2 is a possible D gene (5 bases). Per germline, CDR1 SEHNR and CDR2 FQNEAQ (reference sequence). The V gene lost 4 bases and the J gene lost 6 bases, with 11 bases spanning the gap. This CDR3 is built from 13 residues. In DNA form, the CDR3 reads TGTGCCAGCAGCTCTCGGGGTCCGGATACGCAGTATTTT. This codes for CASSSRGPDTQYF.

The V and J genes are TRBV5-6 and TRBJ2-7, with D tentatively TRBD1 (5 bases). Trimming took off 3 bases at V and 8 bases at J, with 18 bases between the two ends. Germline V gene lookup returns CDR1 SGHDT and CDR2 YYEEEE. This CDR3 region has 14 residues. CDR3 loop: CASSSPSDTHQQYF. The CDR3 nucleotides read TGTGCCAGCAGCTCGCCCTCGGACACTCACCAGCAGTACTTC.

The chain combines TRBV7-2 with TRBJ2-7; D gene ambiguous. V lost 6 bases and J lost 3, with 15 bases in between. Per the germline V gene, CDR1 is SGHTA and CDR2 is FQGNSA. The CDR3 is 14 residues long. Here the CDR3 DNA reads TGTGCCAGCAGAAAAGAGGCACAAATCTACGAGCAGTACTTC. Amino acids: CASRKEAQIYEQYF.

The chain is built from TRBV14 and TRBJ2-1; 9 nucleotides align to TRBD2. V lost 4 bases and J lost 2; bases outside the gene matches: 6. Germline V gene lookup returns CDR1 SGHDN and CDR2 FVKESK. CDR3 length: 16 residues. The CDR3 DNA follows: TGTGCCAGCAGCCCTATAGCGGGAGTTGCCTACAATGAGCAGTTCTTC. The encoded protein is CASSPIAGVAYNEQFF.

This clone turned up a few times. The V and J genes are TRBV4-2 and TRBJ2-6; weak D call: TRBD2 (5 bases). CDR3 length: 16 amino acids. CDR1 is LGHNA and CDR2 is YNFKEQ in the germline V gene. Trimming removed 1 base at V and 1 base at J, with 8 bases between. The CDR3: CASSQAWESGANVLTF. The CDR3 coding sequence is TGTGCCAGCAGCCAAGCATGGGAGTCTGGGGCCAACGTCCTGACTTTC.

The rearrangement uses TRBV7-8 and TRBJ2-1, with 9 bases that match TRBD1. Looked up from germline, CDR1 is SGHVS and CDR2 is FQNEAQ. This CDR3 is built from 17 residues. V lost 3 bases and J lost 5; bases outside the gene matches: 11. CDR3 region: CASSLGQGFVPDNEQFF. In DNA, the CDR3 is TGTGCCAGCAGCTTGGGACAGGGTTTTGTCCCAGACAATGAGCAGTTCTTC.

There are a few counts of this clone. The chain is built from TRBV7-2 and TRBJ1-3; possibly TRBD1 for D (5 bases). This CDR3 contains 15 residues. The V and J ends lost 0 bases and 3 bases respectively, with 9 bases between them. The germline CDR1 and CDR2 sequences are SGHTA and FQGNSA. The chain's CDR3 is CASSLAGGNGNTIYF. CDR3 DNA sequence: TGTGCCAGCAGCTTAGCTGGGGGGAATGGAAACACCATATATTTT.

CDR3 residues: CAWSEGLAITNEQFF. The CDR3 bases are TGTGCCTGGAGTGAAGGACTAGCGATTACCAATGAGCAGTTCTTC. The V gene is TRBV30, the J gene TRBJ2-1, with 9 positions matching TRBD2. The V segment lost 1 base and the J segment 6 bases; nucleotides outside the gene matches: 7. Germline assignment: CDR1 GTSNPN and CDR2 SVGIG (reference sequence). CDR3 length equals 15 residues. Complete variable domain (other parts from reference TRBV30 and TRBJ2-1): SQTIHQWPATLVQPVGSPLSLECTVEGTSNPNLYWYRQAAGRGLQLLFYSVGIGQISSEVPQNLSASRPQDRQFILSSKKLLLSDSGFYLCAWSEGLAITNEQFFGPGTRLTVL.

The chain couples TRBV10-3 to TRBJ1-2, with D hard to call. The CDR3 is 15 residues long. Germline V CDR1 and CDR2: ENHRY, SYGVKD. V lost 7 bases to trimming and J lost 4 bases, with 19 bases between them. The CDR3 coding sequence is TGTGCCATCACGAGAAATCAGGAAAACCCCTATGGCTACACCTTC. Translation gives CAITRNQENPYGYTF.

The J gene is TRBJ2-7, the V gene TRBV9; 8 bases match TRBD2. V trimming: 5 bases; J trimming: 6 bases; junction bases outside the gene matches: 10. This CDR3 is 14 amino acids long. Per the germline V gene, CDR1 is SGDLS and CDR2 is YYNGEE. The CDR3 coding sequence is TGTGCCAGCAGTATCGGGACTAGAGCTCTCGAGCAGTACTTC. As protein: CASSIGTRALEQYF. Full variable domain (outside the CDR3, taken from reference TRBV9 and TRBJ2-7): DSGVTQTPKHLITATGQRVTLRCSPRSGDLSVYWYQQSLDQGLQFLIQYYNGEERAKGNILERFSAQQFPDLHSELNLSSLELGDSALYFCASSIGTRALEQYFGPGTRLTVT.

V usage is TRBV9 and J usage is TRBJ2-3, with 10 nucleotides matching TRBD1. The trim removed 0 bases at V and 3 bases at J, leaving 1 base unmatched. CDR1 is SGDLS, CDR2 YYNGEE, per germline. This CDR3 comprises 15 residues. The CDR3, as DNA: TGTGCCAGCAGCGTAGGACAGGGGGCAACAGATACGCAGTATTTT. It translates to CASSVGQGATDTQYF.

The V gene is TRBV2, the J gene TRBJ2-5; tentative D call: TRBD2 (5 bases). V shed 4 bases and J shed 6 bases, with 15 bases lying between them. Germline V lookup: CDR1 SNHLY, CDR2 FYNNEI. This CDR3 region has 14 residues. The CDR3 coding sequence is TGTGCCAGCAGTGCTGGAGACCCGGGGAAGACCCAGTACTTC. It translates to CASSAGDPGKTQYF.

This chain joins TRBV4-3 and TRBJ2-1, with no clear D. This CDR3 is built from 12 residues. Trimming shortened V by 1 base and J by 9 bases, and 7 bases separated the two germline ends. Germline CDR1 is LGHNA and CDR2 is YSLEER. The CDR3 sequence: CASSQVSGEQFF. In nucleotides, the CDR3 is TGCGCCAGCAGCCAAGTTTCCGGTGAGCAGTTCTTC.

The chain links TRBV5-5 to TRBJ2-3; D not resolved. This CDR3 spans 14 amino acids. The V and J ends lost 1 base and 2 bases respectively, with 8 bases between them. Germline V gene lookup returns CDR1 SGHKS and CDR2 YYEKEE (reference sequence). This CDR3 reads CASSLQALTDTQYF. CDR3 in DNA: TGTGCCAGCAGCTTGCAGGCACTCACAGATACGCAGTATTTT.

This clone was seen only a few times. The chain employs TRBV11-2 and TRBJ2-7, with 8 bases lining up with TRBD2. CDR1 SGHAT and CDR2 FQNNGV come from the germline V gene. Germline trimming cut 3 bases from V and 0 bases from J; bases unmatched to any gene: 1. CDR3 length: 14 amino acids. In DNA form, the CDR3 reads TGTGCCAGCAGCTTCGGGGGGGACTCCTACGAGCAGTACTTC. Protein: CASSFGGDSYEQYF.

CDR3: CASQDRATPNQPQHF. In nucleotides, the CDR3 is TGTGCCAGTCAGGACAGGGCGACGCCAAATCAGCCCCAGCATTTT. The gene calls are TRBV28 and TRBJ1-5; 8 nucleotides match TRBD1. Trimming removed 9 bases from V and 4 bases from J; junction bases left unmatched: 11. This CDR3 is 15 amino acids long. The germline V gene encodes CDR1 MDHEN and CDR2 SYDVKM.

This clone has a handful of counts. The CDR3, as DNA: TGCGCCAGCAGCCAACGTAAAAACACTGAAGCTTTCTTT. This sequence encodes CASSQRKNTEAFF. The chain links TRBV4-3 to TRBJ1-1, with D unresolved. CDR1 and CDR2 from the germline V gene are LGHNA and YSLEER. The CDR3 runs 13 residues. Trimming pared 2 bases from V and 2 bases from J, leaving 6 bases between.

This clone was counted between two and nine times. This chain connects TRBV19 to TRBJ1-5, with 8 bases fitting TRBD1. There are 13 residues in the CDR3. The V gene's germline CDR1 is LNHDA and CDR2 SQIVND (reference sequence). J gave up 7 bases and V 5 bases, and 4 bases lay outside the gene matches. In DNA form, the CDR3 reads TGTGCCAGTAGTGGACAGGGTGGACAGCCCCAGCATTTT. Its protein product is CASSGQGGQPQHF.

The V and J genes are TRBV7-6 and TRBJ2-3; 8 positions match TRBD2. This CDR3 comprises 14 residues. V lost 5 bases to trimming and J lost 6 bases; unmatched junction nucleotides: 7. Per the germline V gene, CDR1 is SGHVS and CDR2 is FNYEAQ. CDR3 protein: CASSPSRLADTQYF. The CDR3 DNA sequence: TGTGCCAGCAGCCCCTCGAGACTAGCGGATACGCAGTATTTT.

CDR3 DNA: TGTGCCAGCAGTTGGAGGACAGGCTATGGCTACACCTTC. Residues: CASSWRTGYGYTF. V is TRBV28 and J is TRBJ1-2, with 7 nucleotides matching TRBD1. The CDR3 contains 13 residues. Trimming took 4 bases from V and 4 from J; bases not matched to a gene: 3. The germline V gene encodes CDR1 MDHEN and CDR2 SYDVKM.

For the CDR3, the DNA is TGTGCCACCAGCAGAGATACTAAATTTTACGAGCAGTACTTC. This translates into CATSRDTKFYEQYF. V and J are TRBV15 and TRBJ2-7; D gene uncertain. Germline V gene sequence: CDR1 LNHNV, CDR2 YYDKDF (reference sequence). Between the trimmed V and J ends, which lost 0 bases and 4 bases, there was a span of 10 bases. CDR3 length: 14 residues.

This clone occurred once. CDR3 sequence reads: CASSQESQGRADTQYF. The CDR3 DNA follows: TGCGCCAGCAGCCAAGAGTCGCAGGGGAGGGCAGATACGCAGTATTTT. The V gene is TRBV4-3, the J gene TRBJ2-3, with TRBD2 as a possible D gene (7 bases). Trimming shortened V by 0 bases and J by 4 bases, and 14 bases separated the two germline ends. The germline V gene has CDR1 LGHNA and CDR2 YSLEER. The CDR3 spans 16 residues.

This chain links TRBV28 with TRBJ2-1, with 13 bases aligning to TRBD2. CDR3 length equals 15 residues. Per germline, CDR1 MDHEN and CDR2 SYDVKM. The V gene end was trimmed by 6 bases and the J gene end by 3 bases; junction bases not matched to a gene: 2. This CDR3 is CASSGTSGNYNEQFF. The DNA for the CDR3 is TGTGCCAGCAGCGGGACTAGCGGGAACTACAATGAGCAGTTCTTC.

This clone has just one count. This chain connects TRBV2 to TRBJ1-1; D is perhaps TRBD1 (5 bases). There are 13 residues in the CDR3. V dropped 7 bases and J dropped 1 base, with 10 bases sitting between them. CDR1 and CDR2 (germline): SNHLY, FYNNEI. CDR3 DNA: TGTGCCAGCATGAACAGGAAGAACACTGAAGCTTTCTTT. It translates to CASMNRKNTEAFF.

This rearrangement joins TRBV14 to TRBJ2-4, with D possibly being TRBD1 (6 bases). Trimming pared 5 bases from V and 1 base from J, leaving 15 bases between. Per the germline V gene, CDR1 is SGHDN and CDR2 is FVKESK. The CDR3 consists of 16 residues. The CDR3 bases are TGTGCCAGCAGCGTGACTGAGCAGGGGGCCAAAAACATTCAGTACTTC. The encoded protein is CASSVTEQGAKNIQYF.

This CDR3 reads CATSRGRQGISSTDTQYF. The CDR3 region has the DNA TGTGCCACCAGCAGAGGAAGACAGGGCATATCTAGCACAGATACGCAGTATTTT. The rearrangement links TRBV15 to TRBJ2-3; 7 bases fit TRBD1. Germline V gene data show CDR1 as LNHNV and CDR2 as YYDKDF (reference sequence). CDR3 length equals 18 residues. The V segment lost 1 base and the J segment 0 bases; nucleotides outside the gene matches: 10.

This clone showed up just a few times. The chain uses TRBV28 and TRBJ2-3; 10 bases are shared with TRBD2. Looked up from germline, CDR1 is MDHEN and CDR2 is SYDVKM. This CDR3 has 15 amino acids. J gave up 0 bases and V 6 bases, and 3 bases lay outside the gene matches. CDR3 DNA: TGTGCCAGCAGAACTAGCGGGGTTAGCACAGATACGCAGTATTTT. Translating it yields CASRTSGVSTDTQYF.